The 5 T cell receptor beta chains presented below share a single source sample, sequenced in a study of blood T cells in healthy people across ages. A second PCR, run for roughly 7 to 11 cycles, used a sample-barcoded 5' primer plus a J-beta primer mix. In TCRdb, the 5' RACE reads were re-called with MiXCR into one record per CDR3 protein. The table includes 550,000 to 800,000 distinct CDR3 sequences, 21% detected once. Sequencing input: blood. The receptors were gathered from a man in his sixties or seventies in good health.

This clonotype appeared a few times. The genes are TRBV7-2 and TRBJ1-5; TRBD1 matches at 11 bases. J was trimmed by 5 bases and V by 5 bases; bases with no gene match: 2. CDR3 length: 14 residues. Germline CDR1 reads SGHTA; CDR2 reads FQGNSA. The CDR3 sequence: CASSGQGAYQPQHF. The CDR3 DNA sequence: TGTGCCAGCAGCGGACAGGGGGCCTATCAGCCCCAGCATTTT.

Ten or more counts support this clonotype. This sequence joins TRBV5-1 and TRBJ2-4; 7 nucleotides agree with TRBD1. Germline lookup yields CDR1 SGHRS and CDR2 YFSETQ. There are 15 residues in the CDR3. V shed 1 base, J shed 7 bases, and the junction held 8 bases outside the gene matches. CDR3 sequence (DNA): TGCGCCAGCAGCTTGATACAGGGGAAGGGGAACATTCAGTACTTC. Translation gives CASSLIQGKGNIQYF. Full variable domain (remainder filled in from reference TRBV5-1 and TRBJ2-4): KAGVTQTPRYLIKTRGQQVTLSCSPISGHRSVSWYQQTPGQGLQFLFEYFSETQRNKGNFPGRFSGRQFSNSRSEMNVSTLELGDSALYLCASSLIQGKGNIQYFGAGTRLSVL.

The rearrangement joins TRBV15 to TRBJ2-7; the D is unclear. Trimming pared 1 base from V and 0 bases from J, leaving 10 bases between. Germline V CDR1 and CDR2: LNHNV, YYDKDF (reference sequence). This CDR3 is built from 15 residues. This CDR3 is CATSRAGSGSYEQYF. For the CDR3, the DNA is TGTGCCACCAGCAGAGCTGGGTCTGGCTCCTACGAGCAGTACTTC.

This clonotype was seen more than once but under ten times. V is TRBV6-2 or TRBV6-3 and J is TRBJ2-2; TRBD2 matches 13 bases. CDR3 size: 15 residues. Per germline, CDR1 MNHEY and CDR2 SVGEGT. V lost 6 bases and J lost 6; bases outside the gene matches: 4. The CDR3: CASRRTSGSPGELFF. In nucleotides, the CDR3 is TGTGCCAGCAGAAGGACTAGCGGGAGTCCCGGGGAGCTGTTTTTT.

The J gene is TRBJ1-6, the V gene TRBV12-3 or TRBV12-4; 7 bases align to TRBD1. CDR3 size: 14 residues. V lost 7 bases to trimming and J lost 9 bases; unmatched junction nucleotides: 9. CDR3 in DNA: TGTGCCAGCACCAAGACAGGGTGGGCTTCACCCCTCCACTTT. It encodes CASTKTGWASPLHF.